This passage covers 22 T cell receptor beta chains from one sample sequenced in a study of T cell responses to AZD1222 COVID-19 vaccine. The method was immunoSEQ multiplex PCR; TCRdb's version includes in-frame clones alone and lacks a portion of them. The data contain more than 110,000 clones, around nine tenths of them seen just once; the ten biggest clones take up 4.7%. The source was peripheral blood, collected on day 0 of AZD1222 vaccination. The receptors shown here come from an adult in good health.

The rearrangement uses TRBV15 and TRBJ1-3; D might be TRBD1 (5 bases). Trimming left V 5 bases short and J 4 bases short, with 9 bases between. Germline CDR1 reads LNHNV; CDR2 reads YYDKDF (reference sequence). The CDR3 is made up of 13 amino acids. The CDR3 nucleotides are TGTGCCACCAGCTCGGGGACGGGAAACACCATATATTTT. It is translated as CATSSGTGNTIYF. The complete variable domain, with remaining parts taken from reference TRBV15 and TRBJ1-3, reads DAMVIQNPRYQVTQFGKPVTLSCSQTLNHNVMYWYQQKSSQAPKLLFHYYDKDFNNEADTPDNFQSRRPNTSFCFLDIRSPGLGDTAMYLCATSSGTGNTIYFGEGSWLTVV.

The J gene is TRBJ1-2, the V gene TRBV6-4; D gene ambiguous. This CDR3 is built from 18 residues. CDR1 and CDR2 (germline): MRHNA, SNTAGT. Deletions cut 4 bases from V and 2 bases from J, with 23 bases between. The CDR3 is CASSGSALGRSTNYGYTF. CDR3 coding DNA: TGTGCCAGCAGTGGCTCGGCCCTCGGCCGCAGCACCAACTATGGCTACACCTTC.

The genes are TRBV28 and TRBJ2-2; maybe TRBD1 (7 bases). This CDR3 region has 15 residues. Germline CDR1 MDHEN, CDR2 SYDVKM. Deletions cut 5 bases from V and 1 base from J, with 11 bases between. CDR3 sequence (DNA): TGTGCCAGCAGTCGCGGGACAGTGAACACCGGGGAGCTGTTTTTT. It is translated as CASSRGTVNTGELFF.

V usage is TRBV5-1 and J usage is TRBJ2-4, with D perhaps TRBD1 (5 bases). The CDR3 loop spans 19 amino acids. Germline V gene lookup returns CDR1 SGHRS and CDR2 YFSETQ. The V and J ends lost 4 bases and 0 bases respectively, with 23 bases between them. The CDR3: CASSPLGATVPLAKNIQYF. Here the CDR3 DNA reads TGCGCCAGCAGCCCCCTAGGGGCCACAGTGCCGCTAGCCAAAAACATTCAGTACTTC.

The chain carries TRBV19 and TRBJ2-2, with 9 bases aligning to TRBD1. The V segment lost 4 bases and the J segment 5 bases; nucleotides outside the gene matches: 5. The CDR3 length is 15 residues. The germline V gene has CDR1 LNHDA and CDR2 SQIVND (reference sequence). The CDR3 nucleotides are TGTGCCAGTAGTACCGGGACAGGGTGGACCGGGGAGCTGTTTTTT. It specifies CASSTGTGWTGELFF. The full variable domain, completed using reference TRBV19 and TRBJ2-2, is DGGITQSPKYLFRKEGQNVTLSCEQNLNHDAMYWYRQDPGQGLRLIYYSQIVNDFQKGDIAEGYSVSREKKESFPLTVTSAQKNPTAFYLCASSTGTGWTGELFFGEGSRLTVL.

This chain joins TRBV3-1 (or the pseudogene TRBV3-2) and TRBJ2-3, with TRBD2 matching over 8 bases. The trim removed 4 bases at V and 5 bases at J, leaving 14 bases unmatched. Germline V gene sequence: CDR1 LGHDT, CDR2 YNNKEL (reference sequence). This CDR3 has 17 residues. The CDR3 DNA is TGTGCCAGCAGCCCCTTCCCCCCCCGGGGGGGTAGAGATACGCAGTATTTT. It codes for CASSPFPPRGGRDTQYF.

V is TRBV4-1 and J is TRBJ2-7; 12 bases are a match to TRBD2. This CDR3 spans 16 amino acids. In germline, CDR1 is MGHRA, CDR2 YSYEKL. Losses at the gene ends were 5 bases for V and 5 bases for J; bases not matched to a gene: 10. CDR3 sequence: CASSTTSGSVFDEQYF. The CDR3 DNA sequence: TGCGCCAGCAGCACGACTAGCGGGAGCGTTTTCGACGAGCAGTACTTC.

The chain couples TRBV28 to TRBJ1-1; maybe TRBD1 (5 bases). CDR3 length: 13 amino acids. V lost 3 bases and J 3 bases, leaving 8 bases between the germline ends. In germline, CDR1 is MDHEN, CDR2 SYDVKM. The CDR3 coding sequence is TGTGCCAGCAGTTTGCAACAGGACACTGAAGCTTTCTTT. This gives the protein CASSLQQDTEAFF.

This clone has only one observation. This chain uses TRBV29-1 with TRBJ1-2; TRBD1 is a possible D gene (6 bases). This CDR3 comprises 13 residues. Germline V gene data show CDR1 as SQVTM and CDR2 as ANQGSEA. V lost 8 bases to trimming and J lost 7 bases, with 20 bases between them. The chain's CDR3 is CSLSDQGSRGYTF. DNA of the CDR3: TGCAGCCTCTCCGACCAGGGGTCCCGTGGCTACACCTTC.

V is TRBV6-2 or TRBV6-3 and J is TRBJ2-7, with a tentative D call TRBD2 (6 bases). The V end was cut by 4 bases, the J end by 2 bases, with 9 bases between. The CDR3 loop spans 13 amino acids. In germline, CDR1 is MNHEY, CDR2 SVGEGT. Here the CDR3 DNA reads TGTGCCAGCAGTTTGGAGGGGACCTACGAGCAGTACTTC. This codes for CASSLEGTYEQYF.

The rearrangement links TRBV30 to TRBJ1-5; D might be TRBD2 (5 bases). The end of the DNA aligns better with TRBJ2-3, so the J call may be wrong. Looked up from germline, CDR1 is GTSNPN and CDR2 is SVGIG (reference sequence). The CDR3 has 16 residues. In DNA form, the CDR3 reads TGTGCCTGGAACCCGGGCGGGCAGGCCAGCAATCAGCCCCAGTATTTT. Residues: CAWNPGGQASNQPQYF.

The V and J genes are TRBV28 and TRBJ2-1, with D maybe TRBD2 (5 bases). This CDR3 region has 13 residues. V dropped 6 bases and J dropped 5 bases, with 11 bases sitting between them. Germline values: CDR1 MDHEN, CDR2 SYDVKM. Here the CDR3 reads CASRDSFDNEQFF. CDR3 DNA sequence: TGTGCCAGCAGGGACTCCTTCGACAATGAGCAGTTCTTC.

J is TRBJ1-1 and V is TRBV30, with D perhaps matching TRBD1 (5 bases). The V gene lost 2 bases and the J gene lost 3 bases, with 19 bases spanning the gap. The CDR3 totals 16 residues. CDR1 GTSNPN and CDR2 SVGIG come from the germline V gene (reference sequence). CDR3 residues: CAWSWGRGGADTEAFF. For the CDR3, the DNA is TGTGCCTGGAGTTGGGGCCGCGGTGGGGCGGACACTGAAGCTTTCTTT.

This rearrangement joins TRBV4-1 to TRBJ2-7, with D maybe TRBD2 (5 bases). The V end lost 0 bases, the J end lost 2 bases, and 14 bases lay between the germline ends. The V gene's germline CDR1 is MGHRA and CDR2 YSYEKL. This CDR3 is built from 16 residues. CDR3 nucleotides: TGCGCCAGCAGCCAAGACGGCGGCGGGCCTACCTACGAGCAGTACTTC. It is translated as CASSQDGGGPTYEQYF.

The CDR3 region is CASSQRGGLDYGYTF. CDR3 nucleotide sequence: TGTGCCAGCAGCCAAAGGGGGGGATTGGACTATGGCTACACCTTC. The rearrangement links TRBV3-1 (or the pseudogene TRBV3-2) to TRBJ1-2, with D possibly matching TRBD1 (6 bases). Germline values: CDR1 LGHDT, CDR2 YNNKEL (reference sequence). The CDR3 spans 15 residues. V shed 2 bases and J shed 3 bases, with 13 bases lying between them.

A remark on this clone: Its ends do not fully match the called genes, so a read error is possible. V and J are TRBV2 and TRBJ1-5, with a tentative D call TRBD1 (6 bases). The CDR3 length is 16 residues. The germline gives CDR1 SNHLY, CDR2 FYNNEI. CDR3 nucleotides: TGTGCCAGCCGTGAATTCTCAGGGGCCCGCAATCAGCCCCAGCATTTT. Translation: CASREFSGARNQPQHF.

The chain uses TRBV4-2 and TRBJ2-3; the match to TRBD2 covers 15 bases. The CDR3 is 16 amino acids. The germline CDR1 and CDR2 sequences are LGHNA and YNFKEQ. J lost 5 bases, V lost 1 base, and 1 base had no gene match. CDR3 sequence: CASSQGTSGGGDTQYF. The CDR3 nucleotides are TGTGCCAGCAGCCAAGGGACTAGCGGGGGGGGAGATACGCAGTATTTT.

This sequence joins TRBV6-1 and TRBJ1-2; D is unclear. The germline V and J ends were trimmed by 1 base and 1 base, with 7 bases remaining between them. The CDR3 has 14 amino acids. Looked up from germline, CDR1 is MNHNS and CDR2 is SASEGT. CDR3 amino acids: CASSEGWSNYGYTF. The DNA of the CDR3 is TGTGCCAGCAGTGAAGGCTGGAGTAACTATGGCTACACCTTC.

The chain is built from TRBV4-1 and TRBJ2-2; D remains ambiguous. CDR3 size: 15 residues. The V end was cut by 3 bases, the J end by 9 bases, with 17 bases between. Germline CDR1 reads MGHRA; CDR2 reads YSYEKL. The CDR3 nucleotides are TGCGCCAGCAGCCACCTCTCCCGGCAAATCCGGGAGCTGTTTTTT. It is translated as CASSHLSRQIRELFF.

This chain links TRBV3-1 (or the pseudogene TRBV3-2) with TRBJ1-6, with 9 nucleotides matching TRBD1. The V gene's germline CDR1 is LGHDT and CDR2 YNNKEL (reference sequence). The CDR3 runs to 17 residues. The V and J ends lost 4 bases and 9 bases, in that order; junction bases with no gene match: 13. The CDR3, as DNA: TGTGCCAGCAGCCTTCCAACCCACAGGGGGCGAGGTTCACCCCTCCACTTT. This translates into CASSLPTHRGRGSPLHF.

The V gene is TRBV7-9, the J gene TRBJ2-5; D is ambiguous. The CDR3 length is 12 residues. Germline V gene lookup returns CDR1 SEHNR and CDR2 FQNEAQ (reference sequence). Trimming cost V 2 bases and J 7 bases, with 8 bases left between them. CDR3: CASSLSAGTQYF. DNA of the CDR3: TGTGCCAGCAGCTTATCGGCCGGGACCCAGTACTTC. The full variable domain, completed using reference TRBV7-9 and TRBJ2-5, is DTGVSQNPRHKITKRGQNVTFRCDPISEHNRLYWYRQTLGQGPEFLTYFQNEAQLEKSRLLSDRFSAERPKGSFSTLEIQRTEQGDSAMYLCASSLSAGTQYFGPGTRLLVL.

V and J are TRBV19 and TRBJ2-7; D perhaps matches TRBD2 (5 bases). Germline CDR1 reads LNHDA; CDR2 reads SQIVND (reference sequence). V lost 0 bases, J lost 1 base, and 16 bases lay in between. The length of the CDR3 is 17 residues. The CDR3 here is CASSIESAGRPSYEQYF. Written as DNA, the CDR3 is TGTGCCAGTAGTATAGAATCGGCGGGCCGACCTTCCTACGAGCAGTACTTC.